This T cell receptor (beta chain) comes out of a study of blood T cell repertoires in COVID-19. The germline CDR1 and CDR2 sequences are MGHRA and YSYEKL. Losses at the gene ends were 2 bases for V and 1 base for J; bases not matched to a gene: 12. There are 19 residues in the CDR3. Data came from immunoSEQ multiplex PCR; TCRdb stores just in-frame clones and leaves some out. The sample lists about 380,000 clones, more than 75% occurring once. The specimen sequenced was PBMCs or T cells enriched from blood (not recorded which). This sequence originates from a woman aged 18-29 years who had recovered from COVID-19. V gene TRBV4-1 combines with J gene TRBJ1-5, with 9 bases identical to TRBD1. The CDR3 protein is CASSQKRGTGGGSNQPQHF. As DNA, the CDR3 is TGCGCCAGCAGCCAAAAAAGGGGAACAGGGGGCGGGAGCAATCAGCCCCAGCATTTT.